Shown below are 6 T cell receptor beta chains from a single sample sequenced in a study of early T cells in non-severe SARS-CoV-2 infection. TCRdb reprocessed the 5' RACE reads with MiXCR, giving one entry per CDR3 protein. This sample yields 65,000 to 80,000 distinct CDR3 sequences, of which 13% are seen a single time; approximately 5.7% belongs to the top ten. The sample comprised whole blood. The receptors here all came from an adult who was a healthcare worker with PCR-confirmed SARS-CoV-2 infection or an uninfected control (not recorded which).

The V call is TRBV28, the J call TRBJ2-7, with 7 nucleotides matching TRBD1. Losses at the gene ends were 6 bases for V and 9 bases for J; bases not matched to a gene: 11. This CDR3 is 13 amino acids long. The germline gives CDR1 MDHEN, CDR2 SYDVKM. CDR3 coding DNA: TGTGCCAGCAGCGCTACTCGGACAGGCGGGCAGTACTTC. Translating it yields CASSATRTGGQYF.

For this clonotype: The junction and the germline gene differ at one end; a read error may be behind it. J is TRBJ1-3 and V is TRBV28; the D is unclear. CDR1 is MDHEN and CDR2 is SYDVKM in the germline V gene. This CDR3 contains 16 residues. The CDR3 reads CASSLPQLGGGSTIYF. CDR3 bases: TGTGCCAGCAGTTTACCACAACTTGGAGGAGGAAGCACCATATATTTT.

The J gene is TRBJ2-5, the V gene TRBV6-6, with 11 positions matching TRBD2. Germline assignment: CDR1 MNHNY and CDR2 SVGAGI (reference sequence). Unmatched junction bases numbered 8, after V lost 6 bases and J lost 5 bases. The CDR3 covers 15 residues. CDR3 residues: CASSLSGGALETQYF. The CDR3 DNA sequence: TGTGCCAGCAGCCTTAGCGGGGGGGCCTTGGAGACCCAGTACTTC.

CDR3 residues: CASSQDARAGAKSYEQYF. The DNA for the CDR3 is TGCGCCAGCAGCCAAGATGCCCGCGCGGGGGCGAAGTCCTACGAGCAGTACTTC. V gene TRBV4-1 combines with J gene TRBJ2-7, with D possibly TRBD2 on 7 matching bases. Trimming cost V 0 bases and J 1 base, with 19 bases left between them. This CDR3 has 18 amino acids. CDR1 MGHRA and CDR2 YSYEKL come from the germline V gene.

This clonotype was recorded a few times. This chain links TRBV4-1 with TRBJ1-1; no reliable D call. CDR1 and CDR2 (germline): MGHRA, YSYEKL. Trimming cost V 0 bases and J 1 base, with 9 bases left between them. The CDR3 spans 15 residues. Here the CDR3 reads CASSQDRRKNTEAFF. The DNA for the CDR3 is TGCGCCAGCAGCCAAGACCGCAGGAAGAACACTGAAGCTTTCTTT.

This clonotype was observed a handful of times. The V call is TRBV20-1, the J call TRBJ1-5, with D hard to call. V was trimmed by 0 bases and J by 8 bases, leaving 11 bases between them. CDR3 length equals 13 residues. Germline CDR1 is DFQATT and CDR2 is SNEGSKA (reference sequence). The CDR3 DNA sequence: TGCAGTGCTAGAGATCCCCCCGGCGAGCCCCAGCATTTT. It is translated as CSARDPPGEPQHF.